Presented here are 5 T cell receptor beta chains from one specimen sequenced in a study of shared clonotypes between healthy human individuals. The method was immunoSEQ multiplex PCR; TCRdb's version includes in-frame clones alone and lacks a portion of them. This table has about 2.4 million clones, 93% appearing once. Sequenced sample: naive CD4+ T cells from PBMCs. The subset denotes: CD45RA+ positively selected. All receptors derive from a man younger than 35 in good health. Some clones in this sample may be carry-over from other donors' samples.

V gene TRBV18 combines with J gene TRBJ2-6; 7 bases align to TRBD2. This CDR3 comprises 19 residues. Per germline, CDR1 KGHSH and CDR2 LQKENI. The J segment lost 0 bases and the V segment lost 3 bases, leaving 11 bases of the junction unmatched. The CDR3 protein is CASSPGLAAAVSGANVLTF. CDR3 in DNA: TGTGCCAGCTCACCGGGGCTAGCGGCTGCGGTCTCTGGGGCCAACGTCCTGACTTTC.

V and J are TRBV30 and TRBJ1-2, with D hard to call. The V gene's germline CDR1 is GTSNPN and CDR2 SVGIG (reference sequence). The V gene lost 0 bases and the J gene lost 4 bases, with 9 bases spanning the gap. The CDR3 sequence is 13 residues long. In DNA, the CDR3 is TGTGCCTGGAGTGTTTCCCGTATCTATGGCTACACCTTC. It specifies CAWSVSRIYGYTF.

CDR3 nucleotides: TGTGCCAGCAGTCCTAGGACTAGCGGACGACAAGAGACCCAGTACTTC. It encodes CASSPRTSGRQETQYF. J is TRBJ2-5 and V is TRBV28, with 10 bases matching TRBD2. The CDR3 has 16 amino acids. J was trimmed by 2 bases and V by 5 bases; bases with no gene match: 8. Looked up from germline, CDR1 is MDHEN and CDR2 is SYDVKM.

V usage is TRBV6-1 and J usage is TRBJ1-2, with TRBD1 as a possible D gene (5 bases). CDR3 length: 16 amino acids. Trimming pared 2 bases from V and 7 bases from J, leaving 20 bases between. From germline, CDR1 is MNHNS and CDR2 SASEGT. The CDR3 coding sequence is TGTGCCAGCAGTGAAAGGGGAGGACTGGCGCTATCTGGCTACACCTTC. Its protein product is CASSERGGLALSGYTF.

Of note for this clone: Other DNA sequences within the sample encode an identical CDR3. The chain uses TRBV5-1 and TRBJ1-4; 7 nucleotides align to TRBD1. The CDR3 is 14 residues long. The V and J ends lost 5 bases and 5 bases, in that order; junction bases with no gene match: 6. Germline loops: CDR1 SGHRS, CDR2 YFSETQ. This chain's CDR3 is CASSLGQPNEKLFF. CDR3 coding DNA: TGCGCCAGCAGTCTGGGACAGCCAAATGAAAAACTGTTTTTT. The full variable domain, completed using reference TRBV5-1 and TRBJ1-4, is KAGVTQTPRYLIKTRGQQVTLSCSPISGHRSVSWYQQTPGQGLQFLFEYFSETQRNKGNFPGRFSGRQFSNSRSEMNVSTLELGDSALYLCASSLGQPNEKLFFGSGTQLSVL.